The sample holds many counts of the clone carrying this TCR beta chain. These data originate in a study of T-cell reconstitution after alpha-beta-depleted transplantation in children. Preparation of the TCRbeta library used unique molecular identifiers. Each CDR3 protein is one row after TCRdb ran MiXCR on the PCR reads. The sample holds about 15,000 distinct CDR3 sequences; about 7.7% are singletons and the top ten take about 38%. The CDR3 has 15 residues. Germline values: CDR1 SGHRS, CDR2 YFSETQ. V lost 0 bases and J lost 4, with 13 bases in between. The clonotype comes from a boy in the first two years of life who had a stem cell transplant for Wiskott-Aldrich syndrome, so the T cells may come from the graft donor. The sample here was PBMCs, mostly from graft donor cells, taken 60 days after TCRalphabeta/CD19-depleted stem cell transplant. V gene TRBV5-1 combines with J gene TRBJ2-5, with D tentatively TRBD2 (6 bases). The CDR3 sequence is CASSLEGSSVETQYF. The CDR3 DNA follows: TGCGCCAGCAGCTTGGAAGGGTCTAGCGTAGAGACCCAGTACTTC.